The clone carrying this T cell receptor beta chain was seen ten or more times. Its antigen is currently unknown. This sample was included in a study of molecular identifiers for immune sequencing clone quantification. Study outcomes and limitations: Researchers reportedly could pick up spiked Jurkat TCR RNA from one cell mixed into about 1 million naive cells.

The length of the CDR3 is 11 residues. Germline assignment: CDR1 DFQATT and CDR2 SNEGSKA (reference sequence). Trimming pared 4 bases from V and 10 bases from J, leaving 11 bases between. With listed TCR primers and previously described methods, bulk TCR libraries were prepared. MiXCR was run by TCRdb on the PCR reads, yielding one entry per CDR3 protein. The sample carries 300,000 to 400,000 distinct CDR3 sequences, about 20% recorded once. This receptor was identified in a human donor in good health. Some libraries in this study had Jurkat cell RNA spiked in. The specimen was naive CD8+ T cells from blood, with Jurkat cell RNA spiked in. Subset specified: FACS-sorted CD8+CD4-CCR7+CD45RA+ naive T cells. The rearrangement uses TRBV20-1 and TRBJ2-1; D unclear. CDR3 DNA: TGCAGTGCTACTAGTCCGTGGGAGCAGTTCTTC. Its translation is CSATSPWEQFF.